This T cell receptor (beta chain) emerged from a study of HIV-infected children after antiretroviral therapy interruption. Study-level background: For the interruption arm, samples span week 0 through about 3 years after study end. Study findings and constraints: Naive CD4+ sequences overlapped less between time points once interruption began.

Unique molecular identifiers were included in an RNA-based 3' RACE TCR library. TCRdb used MiXCR to reprocess the 3' RACE reads, holding one entry per CDR3 protein. The sample includes about 46,000 distinct CDR3 sequences, more than 3.5% of them seen just once. V lost 6 bases, J lost 8 bases, and 17 bases lay in between. The CDR3 is 14 amino acids. The germline gives CDR1 ENHRY, CDR2 SYGVKD. This clonotype was picked up many times. The antigen is not known. The treatment was: PENTA 11 planned treatment interruption arm or continuous ART arm. Participants had taken at least three-drug ART for at least 24 weeks.

Sequences were derived from CD45RA+ CD4+ T cells from PBMCs, pooled from several time points, sampled from a donor given antiretroviral therapy, either interrupted or continuous. Subset described: naive CD4+ CD45RA+ CD45RO- T cells. This TCR derives from a pool of human donors with HIV. The chain employs TRBV10-3 and TRBJ2-1; D is possibly TRBD2 (6 bases). The CDR3 loop is CAIRKTGDADEQFF. Here the CDR3 DNA reads TGTGCCATCAGGAAAACGGGGGACGCCGATGAGCAGTTCTTC.